What follows are 8 T cell receptor beta chains derived from one specimen sequenced in a study of cytomegalovirus exposure and HLA in healthy donors. PCR employed 60 Vbeta and 13 Jbeta primers. Sequencing was performed with immunoSEQ multiplex PCR; in TCRdb, only in-frame clones are kept and a portion is missing. This table has about 190,000 clones, around three quarters appearing once. The sample comprised PBMCs. The receptors were sampled from a woman in her twenties or thirties in good health and CMV-seronegative.

V usage is TRBV13 and J usage is TRBJ2-2, with TRBD1 matching over 7 bases. Germline V gives CDR1 PRHDT, CDR2 FYEKMQ (reference sequence). The trim removed 2 bases at V and 7 bases at J, leaving 7 bases unmatched. This CDR3 has 15 residues. Here the CDR3 reads CASSLRQGVGGELFF. The DNA for the CDR3 is TGTGCCAGCAGCTTACGACAGGGCGTGGGCGGGGAGCTGTTTTTT.

The CDR3 reads CASGLVRYRQGRSPLHF. CDR3 bases: TGTGCTAGTGGTTTGGTACGTTATCGGCAGGGTAGATCACCCCTCCACTTT. The chain links TRBV12-5 to TRBJ1-6; TRBD1 might be the D (5 bases). This CDR3 contains 17 residues. Germline V gene lookup returns CDR1 LGHNT and CDR2 FRNRAP. Trimming removed 0 bases from V and 10 bases from J, with 19 bases in between.

V is TRBV4-1 and J is TRBJ2-5; 10 nucleotides align to TRBD1. The V and J ends lost 1 base and 1 base, in that order; junction bases with no gene match: 3. This CDR3 comprises 16 residues. From germline, CDR1 is MGHRA and CDR2 YSYEKL. The DNA for the CDR3 is TGCGCCAGCAGCCAAGGACAGGGGGCTGGCCAAGAGACCCAGTACTTC. As protein: CASSQGQGAGQETQYF.

This chain connects TRBV13 to TRBJ1-1, with 7 bases lining up with TRBD1. Per the germline V gene, CDR1 is PRHDT and CDR2 is FYEKMQ (reference sequence). The CDR3 extends over 18 amino acids. V shed 5 bases, J shed 1 base, and the junction held 16 bases outside the gene matches. This chain's CDR3 is CASSHPNRGSSRNTEAFF. CDR3 bases: TGTGCCAGCAGCCACCCTAACAGGGGATCGAGCCGGAACACTGAAGCTTTCTTT. Variable domain in full (rest from reference TRBV13 and TRBJ1-1): AAGVIQSPRHLIKEKRETATLKCYPIPRHDTVYWYQQGPGQDPQFLISFYEKMQSDKGSIPDRFSAQQFSDYHSELNMSSLELGDSALYFCASSHPNRGSSRNTEAFFGQGTRLTVV.

The rearrangement links TRBV5-1 to TRBJ2-4; 8 bases are shared with TRBD1. Trimming at V came to 3 bases and at J to 5 bases, leaving 4 bases not matched to a gene. The V gene's germline CDR1 is SGHRS and CDR2 YFSETQ. The CDR3 has 14 amino acids. This CDR3 is CASSSGTGENIQYF. In DNA, the CDR3 is TGCGCCAGCAGCTCCGGGACAGGTGAAAACATTCAGTACTTC.

A few counts support this clone. This chain connects TRBV6-5 to TRBJ1-2; TRBD1 might be the D (6 bases). V was pared by 5 bases and J by 6 bases, with 19 bases between. Germline values: CDR1 MNHEY, CDR2 SVGAGI. There are 15 residues in the CDR3. CDR3 residues: CASSTRGGGSDGYTF. CDR3 nucleotide sequence: TGTGCCAGCAGTACCCGAGGTGGGGGCTCTGATGGCTACACCTTC.

This chain connects TRBV6-1 to TRBJ2-1, with 10 bases aligning to TRBD2. Germline V gene data show CDR1 as MNHNS and CDR2 as SASEGT. The CDR3 has 15 amino acids. V shed 3 bases and J 9 bases; nucleotides not matched to a gene: 8. This chain's CDR3 is CASSEAPSGSGEQFF. Written as DNA, the CDR3 is TGTGCCAGCAGTGAGGCCCCTAGCGGGAGTGGTGAGCAGTTCTTC.

This clone has more than one count but fewer than ten. The chain is built from TRBV4-1 and TRBJ2-2; D not certain. CDR1 is MGHRA and CDR2 is YSYEKL in the germline V gene. V was pared by 1 base and J by 11 bases, with 14 bases between. The CDR3 covers 14 residues. The CDR3 DNA reads TGCGCCAGCAGCCAAGTCGCGCCCCCCATAGAGCTGTTTTTT. Amino acids: CASSQVAPPIELFF.